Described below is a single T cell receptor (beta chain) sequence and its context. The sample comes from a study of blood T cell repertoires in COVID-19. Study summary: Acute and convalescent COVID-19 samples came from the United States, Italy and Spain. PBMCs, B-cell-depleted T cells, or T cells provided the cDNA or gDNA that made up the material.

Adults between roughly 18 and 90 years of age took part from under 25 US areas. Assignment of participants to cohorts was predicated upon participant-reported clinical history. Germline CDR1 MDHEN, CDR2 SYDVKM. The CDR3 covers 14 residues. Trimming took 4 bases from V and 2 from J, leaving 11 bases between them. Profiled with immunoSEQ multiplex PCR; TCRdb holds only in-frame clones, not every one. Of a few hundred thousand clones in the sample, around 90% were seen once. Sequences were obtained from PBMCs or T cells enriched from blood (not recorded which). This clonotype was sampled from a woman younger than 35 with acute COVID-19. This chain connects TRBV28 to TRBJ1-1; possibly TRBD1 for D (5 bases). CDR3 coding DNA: TGTGCCAGCAGTTCACAGGACACCAACACTGAAGCTTTCTTT. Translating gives CASSSQDTNTEAFF. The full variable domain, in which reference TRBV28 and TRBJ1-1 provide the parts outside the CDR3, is DVKVTQSSRYLVKRTGEKVFLECVQDMDHENMFWYRQDPGLGLRLIYFSYDVKMKEKGDIPEGYSVSREKKERFSLILESASTNQTSMYLCASSSQDTNTEAFFGQGTRLTVV.